The 30 T cell receptor beta chains below were found in one sample sequenced in a study of early T cells in non-severe SARS-CoV-2 infection. TCRdb analysed the 5' RACE reads with MiXCR anew, one entry per CDR3 protein. The data show about 36,000 distinct CDR3 sequences, 8% to 10% seen once. The sequenced material came from whole blood. The receptors here all came from an adult who was a healthcare worker with PCR-confirmed SARS-CoV-2 infection or an uninfected control (not recorded which).

This clonotype was seen at least ten times. The V call is TRBV28, the J call TRBJ2-7; TRBD1 might be the D (6 bases). In germline, CDR1 is MDHEN, CDR2 SYDVKM. The CDR3 spans 12 residues. The V gene lost 6 bases and the J gene lost 5 bases, with 11 bases spanning the gap. CDR3 loop: CASRMTGNEQYF. The DNA of the CDR3 is TGTGCCAGCAGAATGACAGGCAACGAGCAGTACTTC.

This clonotype showed up many times. As DNA, the CDR3 is TGTGCCAGCAGCTTAGCGGCCACGGGGCAGCCCCAGCATTTT. This encodes CASSLAATGQPQHF. The chain uses TRBV7-2 and TRBJ1-5; D uncertain. There are 14 residues in the CDR3. Germline V gene lookup returns CDR1 SGHTA and CDR2 FQGNSA. Trimming left V 0 bases short and J 7 bases short, with 10 bases between.

This clonotype has a handful of counts. The chain carries TRBV5-1 and TRBJ2-1; D possibly matches TRBD1 or TRBD2 (5 bases each). Trimming pared 4 bases from V and 0 bases from J, leaving 8 bases between. This CDR3 region has 14 residues. Germline V CDR1 and CDR2: SGHRS, YFSETQ. CDR3 in DNA: TGCGCCAGCAGCCCGAGGGGCTCCTACAATGAGCAGTTCTTC. It yields the protein CASSPRGSYNEQFF.

The J gene is TRBJ2-1, the V gene TRBV19, with D possibly matching TRBD1 (5 bases). The germline V gene has CDR1 LNHDA and CDR2 SQIVND (reference sequence). Trimming shortened V by 7 bases and J by 8 bases, and 15 bases separated the two germline ends. The CDR3 sequence is 13 residues long. Here the CDR3 DNA reads TGTGCCAGTATAGGGCAGGGCTGGCATGAGCAGTTCTTC. Translation gives CASIGQGWHEQFF.

The rearrangement joins TRBV20-1 to TRBJ1-2; D is undetermined. Germline V gene sequence: CDR1 DFQATT, CDR2 SNEGSKA (reference sequence). This CDR3 comprises 14 residues. Trimming took 5 bases from V and 0 from J, leaving 13 bases between them. CDR3 sequence (DNA): TGCAGTGCTCCCTCCGCTGGGTCTAACTATGGCTACACCTTC. Encoded protein: CSAPSAGSNYGYTF.

This clonotype showed up many times. The chain uses TRBV19 and TRBJ1-2, with TRBD1 matching 7 bases. Germline V gene sequence: CDR1 LNHDA, CDR2 SQIVND (reference sequence). V was clipped by 8 bases and J by 8 bases; unmatched bases: 14. The CDR3 totals 14 residues. The DNA of the CDR3 is TGTGCCAGTCACTCCGGGACAGCATTGCGAGGCTACACCTTC. Translation gives CASHSGTALRGYTF.

This clonotype was observed many times. V is TRBV14 and J is TRBJ2-1; D is uncertain. There are 15 residues in the CDR3. The germline V and J ends were trimmed by 0 bases and 4 bases, with 10 bases remaining between them. CDR1 and CDR2 from the germline V gene are SGHDN and FVKESK. CDR3 DNA sequence: TGTGCCAGCAGCCAAGACCCCGTCTCATACAATGAGCAGTTCTTC. Residues: CASSQDPVSYNEQFF.

In this sample, this clonotype turned up many times. The chain carries TRBV7-9 and TRBJ1-1; D not certain. Germline CDR1 reads SEHNR; CDR2 reads FQNEAQ (reference sequence). The CDR3 contains 12 residues. The germline V and J ends were trimmed by 5 bases and 8 bases, with 12 bases remaining between them. The CDR3 coding sequence is TGTGCCAGCAGCAGGCGCAGGCAGGAAGCTTTCTTT. Its protein is CASSRRRQEAFF.

This clonotype was observed many times. V and J are TRBV4-3 and TRBJ1-2; 7 nucleotides agree with TRBD1. There are 17 residues in the CDR3. The ends lost 4 bases at V and 0 bases at J; junction bases unmatched: 11. The germline V gene encodes CDR1 LGHNA and CDR2 YSLEER. This CDR3 reads CASSPSPTGQANYGYTF. The CDR3 nucleotides are TGCGCCAGCAGCCCCTCCCCGACAGGGCAAGCTAACTATGGCTACACCTTC.

Many counts were recorded for this clonotype. The chain carries TRBV7-3 and TRBJ1-1; D remains unclear. V lost 3 bases and J 1 base, leaving 6 bases between the germline ends. CDR3 length: 13 residues. Germline V gives CDR1 SGHTA, CDR2 FQGTGA. CDR3 DNA sequence: TGTGCCAGCAGCTTGACTGAGAACACTGAAGCTTTCTTT. This translates into CASSLTENTEAFF.

This clonotype was counted ten times or more. The chain employs TRBV7-8 and TRBJ1-1; D is perhaps TRBD1 (5 bases). The CDR3 extends over 16 amino acids. Between the trimmed V and J ends, which lost 5 bases and 4 bases, there was a span of 20 bases. In germline, CDR1 is SGHVS, CDR2 FQNEAQ. In DNA, the CDR3 is TGTGCCAGCAGCCCGTCGCCGGGGGTGAGGGGCACTGAAGCTTTCTTT. The encoded protein is CASSPSPGVRGTEAFF.

This clonotype was recorded many times. V gene TRBV13 combines with J gene TRBJ2-7, with TRBD2 identical over 9 bases. This CDR3 comprises 16 residues. The germline V gene encodes CDR1 PRHDT and CDR2 FYEKMQ (reference sequence). The ends lost 5 bases at V and 0 bases at J; junction bases unmatched: 8. The CDR3 sequence is CASSRSGGPSSYEQYF. The CDR3 region has the DNA TGTGCCAGCAGCCGTAGCGGGGGCCCGAGCTCCTACGAGCAGTACTTC.

This clonotype appeared a few times. The rearrangement links TRBV29-1 to TRBJ1-1, with 11 bases matching TRBD1. The germline CDR1 and CDR2 sequences are SQVTM and ANQGSEA. This CDR3 region has 12 residues. The ends lost 7 bases at V and 5 bases at J; junction bases unmatched: 3. CDR3 in DNA: TGCAGCGCCGGGACAGGGGGGACTGAAGCTTTCTTT. This encodes CSAGTGGTEAFF. Variable domain in full (rest from reference TRBV29-1 and TRBJ1-1): SAVISQKPSRDICQRGTSLTIQCQVDSQVTMMFWYRQQPGQSLTLIATANQGSEATYESGFVIDKFPISRPNLTFSTLTVSNMSPEDSSIYLCSAGTGGTEAFFGQGTRLTVV.

This clonotype was seen only a few times. The chain couples TRBV7-2 to TRBJ1-5, with D perhaps matching TRBD1 (6 bases). V lost 5 bases, J lost 0 bases, and 11 bases lay in between. Germline CDR1 and CDR2: SGHTA and FQGNSA. The CDR3 is 15 amino acids. CDR3: CASSLRGFSNQPQHF. DNA of the CDR3: TGTGCCAGCAGCCTCAGGGGTTTTAGCAATCAGCCCCAGCATTTT.

This clonotype was observed many times. The chain employs TRBV29-1 and TRBJ2-2; unclear D gene. V shed 4 bases and J shed 7 bases, with 13 bases lying between them. CDR1 and CDR2 from the germline V gene are SQVTM and ANQGSEA. This CDR3 has 13 amino acids. The DNA of the CDR3 is TGCAGCGTTGCTGGCGGCTCGTACGGGGAGCTGTTTTTT. Residues: CSVAGGSYGELFF.

This clonotype was seen only a few times. CDR3 in amino acids: CASSLAGRDEQYF. For the CDR3, the DNA is TGCGCCAGCAGCCTCGCCGGCAGAGACGAGCAGTACTTC. The chain uses TRBV5-1 and TRBJ2-7; D is unclear. The germline V and J ends were trimmed by 4 bases and 5 bases, with 13 bases remaining between them. CDR1 is SGHRS and CDR2 is YFSETQ in the germline V gene. The CDR3 has 13 amino acids.

The rearrangement links TRBV6-6 to TRBJ2-1; 16 bases are shared with TRBD2. V trimming: 7 bases; J trimming: 8 bases; junction bases outside the gene matches: 14. There are 18 residues in the CDR3. Germline assignment: CDR1 MNHNY and CDR2 SVGAGI (reference sequence). The CDR3 coding sequence is TGTGCCAGCATCTCCGGGACTAGCGGGGGGGCAGGTATCTATGAGCAGTTCTTC. As protein: CASISGTSGGAGIYEQFF.

This clonotype was counted at least ten times. The chain employs TRBV11-1 and TRBJ1-5; D not resolved. In germline, CDR1 is SGHAT, CDR2 FQDESV (reference sequence). This CDR3 is 13 amino acids long. Trimming took off 5 bases at V and 2 bases at J, with 7 bases between the two ends. The CDR3 protein is CASSVDGNQPQHF. The CDR3 coding sequence is TGTGCCAGCAGCGTAGATGGCAATCAGCCCCAGCATTTT.

This clonotype was seen only a few times. The chain uses TRBV6-1 and TRBJ1-1; D call uncertain. From germline, CDR1 is MNHNS and CDR2 SASEGT. V was pared by 3 bases and J by 10 bases, with 15 bases between. The CDR3 spans 13 residues. The CDR3 DNA follows: TGTGCCAGCAGTGAGTACACAAACGGTGTAGCTTTCTTT. This sequence encodes CASSEYTNGVAFF.

This clonotype was counted ten times or more. V gene TRBV2 combines with J gene TRBJ2-3; perhaps TRBD2 as D (6 bases). V was cut by 5 bases and J by 7 bases, with 10 bases left in between. The CDR3 is made up of 12 amino acids. Germline CDR1 is SNHLY and CDR2 is FYNNEI. Here the CDR3 DNA reads TGTGCCAGCAGTACACTAGCATATACGCAGTATTTT. Protein sequence: CASSTLAYTQYF.

This chain joins TRBV5-1 and TRBJ1-6; TRBD1 might be the D (5 bases). The CDR3 is 16 amino acids. The ends were cut back, 2 bases at V and 11 bases at J, with 20 bases in the middle. CDR1 SGHRS and CDR2 YFSETQ come from the germline V gene. CDR3 loop: CASSFRGEGRNPPLHF. In DNA, the CDR3 is TGCGCCAGCAGCTTCCGCGGTGAGGGGAGGAATCCACCCCTCCACTTT.

CDR3: CASSPGQVYEQYF. CDR3 bases: TGTGCCAGCAGTCCAGGACAGGTCTACGAGCAGTACTTC. This sequence joins TRBV7-2 and TRBJ2-7, with 7 bases identical to TRBD1. This CDR3 has 13 amino acids. Germline assignment: CDR1 SGHTA and CDR2 FQGNSA. The junction had 5 bases not matched to a gene; V was cut back by 6 bases and J by 3 bases.

The chain uses TRBV18 and TRBJ2-3; no clear D. Trimming removed 7 bases at V and 1 base at J, with 12 bases between. The germline gives CDR1 KGHSH, CDR2 LQKENI. The CDR3 spans 14 residues. CDR3 sequence reads: CASLGQRGTDTQYF. CDR3 DNA: TGTGCCAGCTTGGGCCAGAGAGGCACAGATACGCAGTATTTT.

This clonotype was seen repeatedly, ten times or more. The rearrangement joins TRBV4-3 to TRBJ1-2, with 10 bases identical to TRBD1. The CDR3 consists of 16 residues. Germline V lookup: CDR1 LGHNA, CDR2 YSLEER. V lost 0 bases and J lost 6; bases outside the gene matches: 7. The CDR3 spells CASSQDPGQGRHGYTF. In nucleotides, the CDR3 is TGCGCCAGCAGCCAAGATCCGGGACAGGGGAGGCATGGCTACACCTTC.

This clonotype was found many times. The chain joins TRBV29-1 to TRBJ2-7; 7 bases match TRBD2. Germline CDR1 is SQVTM and CDR2 is ANQGSEA. This CDR3 is 13 amino acids long. V lost 3 bases, J lost 3 bases, and 5 bases stayed unmatched. CDR3: CSVDRGDGYEQYF. The CDR3 DNA follows: TGCAGCGTTGATCGGGGGGACGGCTACGAGCAGTACTTC.

This clonotype was counted only a few times. The chain recombines TRBV4-3 with TRBJ2-7; D ambiguous. Germline V gene data show CDR1 as LGHNA and CDR2 as YSLEER. CDR3 length equals 13 residues. V lost 2 bases, J lost 7 bases, and 12 bases lay in between. CDR3 sequence: CASSQYLPSEQYF. The CDR3 DNA reads TGCGCCAGCAGCCAATATCTCCCTTCGGAGCAGTACTTC.

Many counts were recorded for this clonotype. The V call is TRBV7-9, the J call TRBJ1-2, with D maybe TRBD1 (6 bases). The germline V gene encodes CDR1 SEHNR and CDR2 FQNEAQ (reference sequence). The CDR3 extends over 13 amino acids. V was pared by 5 bases and J by 9 bases, with 16 bases between. The DNA for the CDR3 is TGTGCCAGCAGCCCGGACAGCCATATGAGCTACACCTTC. The encoded protein is CASSPDSHMSYTF.

This sequence joins TRBV6-2 or TRBV6-3 and TRBJ1-6, with D tentatively TRBD1 (6 bases). Trimming stripped 6 bases from V and 7 bases from J, with 19 bases between. This CDR3 region has 16 residues. CDR1 and CDR2 (germline): MNHEY, SVGEGT. CDR3 in DNA: TGTGCCAGCAGCTCCGGACAGTTTCTAGCCAATTCACCCCTCCACTTT. Translating it yields CASSSGQFLANSPLHF.

Many counts were recorded for this clonotype. CDR3: CSYIHRDGPDTQYF. CDR3 DNA sequence: TGCAGTTATATCCACAGGGACGGGCCAGATACGCAGTATTTT. This chain uses TRBV29-1 with TRBJ2-3, with D possibly matching TRBD1 (6 bases). Germline CDR1 SQVTM, CDR2 ANQGSEA. The CDR3 runs 14 residues.

In this sample, this clonotype turned up many times. The rearrangement uses TRBV5-1 and TRBJ2-5, with D tentatively TRBD2 (6 bases). V was pared by 3 bases and J by 5 bases, with 17 bases between. This CDR3 is 15 amino acids long. Germline assignment: CDR1 SGHRS and CDR2 YFSETQ. DNA of the CDR3: TGCGCCAGCAGCTCCACCGGGACTCAGGCGGAGACCCAGTACTTC. Protein: CASSSTGTQAETQYF.